The 26 T cell receptor beta chains in this list originate from one sample, sequenced in a study of shared clonotypes between healthy human individuals. Profiled with immunoSEQ multiplex PCR; TCRdb holds only in-frame clones, not every one. The repertoire consists of roughly 2,500,000 clones, with 93% occurring once and the leading ten covering approximately 0.35%. Sequenced sample: naive CD4+ T cells from PBMCs. Regarding subset: CD45RA+ positively selected. All receptors come from a man in his late teens or twenties in good health. Some clones in this sample may be carry-over from other donors' samples.

CDR3 protein: CASSLGTSSSNEQFF. The CDR3, as DNA: TGCGCCAGCAGCTTGGGGACTAGTTCGAGCAATGAGCAGTTCTTC. V and J are TRBV5-1 and TRBJ2-1; 7 positions agree with TRBD2. The V gene's germline CDR1 is SGHRS and CDR2 YFSETQ. With 0 bases clipped from V and 6 bases from J, the junction kept 6 bases outside the gene matches. This CDR3 region has 15 residues.

Written as DNA, the CDR3 is TGTGCCAGTAGTCCCCACCCCGACAACCAAAAGGGGAATCAGCCCCAGCATTTT. Its translation is CASSPHPDNQKGNQPQHF. The V gene is TRBV19, the J gene TRBJ1-5; D perhaps matches TRBD1 (5 bases). Germline CDR1 reads LNHDA; CDR2 reads SQIVND (reference sequence). This CDR3 contains 18 residues. The V and J ends lost 5 bases and 4 bases respectively, with 24 bases between them.

The chain carries TRBV6-5 and TRBJ2-1; 7 bases match TRBD1. The CDR3 sequence is 15 residues long. J lost 2 bases, V lost 6 bases, and 7 bases had no gene match. Germline V gene lookup returns CDR1 MNHEY and CDR2 SVGAGI. CDR3 sequence reads: CASRKDRDPYNEQFF. CDR3 DNA: TGTGCCAGCAGAAAAGACAGGGACCCCTACAATGAGCAGTTCTTC.

Comment on this clone: Other nucleotide sequences in the sample specify the same CDR3. The chain employs TRBV5-1 and TRBJ1-3; D is uncertain. The CDR3 is 15 residues long. Germline assignment: CDR1 SGHRS and CDR2 YFSETQ. The V and J ends lost 2 bases and 0 bases respectively, with 9 bases between them. Here the CDR3 reads CASSLGLNSGNTIYF. The CDR3 coding sequence is TGCGCCAGCAGCTTAGGGCTGAACTCTGGAAACACCATATATTTT.

The gene calls are TRBV25-1 and TRBJ1-1; 10 bases line up with TRBD1. The germline gives CDR1 MGHDK, CDR2 SYGVNS. CDR3 length: 15 residues. V lost 4 bases and J lost 5; bases outside the gene matches: 7. DNA of the CDR3: TGTGCCAGCAGTGGCCAGGGACAGGGGAGGACTGAAGCTTTCTTT. The encoded protein is CASSGQGQGRTEAFF.

J is TRBJ2-1 and V is TRBV11-3; 12 bases are a match to TRBD1. V lost 5 bases to trimming and J lost 7 bases; unmatched junction nucleotides: 6. CDR1 is SGHNT, CDR2 YENEEA, per germline. This CDR3 has 15 residues. The CDR3 DNA follows: TGTGCCAGCAGCGACCGGGACAGGGGGCGGAATGAGCAGTTCTTC. It yields the protein CASSDRDRGRNEQFF.

The chain uses TRBV11-2 and TRBJ2-7; tentative D call: TRBD2 (5 bases). The V and J ends lost 8 bases and 6 bases respectively, with 20 bases between them. The CDR3 totals 14 residues. The germline CDR1 and CDR2 sequences are SGHAT and FQNNGV. The CDR3, as DNA: TGTGCCAGCTCGAGGATGAGAGGGTACTCCGAGCAGTACTTC. Translation: CASSRMRGYSEQYF.

V usage is TRBV9 and J usage is TRBJ2-7, with a weak D call TRBD2 (7 bases). The CDR3 is 17 residues long. Germline CDR1 and CDR2: SGDLS and YYNGEE. V was trimmed by 0 bases and J by 5 bases, leaving 21 bases between them. The CDR3 bases are TGTGCCAGCAGCGTAGGTCTCGCTGGGGGGGGCCCAAACGAGCAGTACTTC. It translates to CASSVGLAGGGPNEQYF.

V usage is TRBV11-2 and J usage is TRBJ2-3, with D perhaps given as TRBD1 or TRBD2 (5 bases each). The CDR3 loop spans 15 amino acids. Germline lookup yields CDR1 SGHAT and CDR2 FQNNGV. V lost 4 bases, J lost 6 bases, and 17 bases lay in between. The CDR3 sequence: CASSYRGAKEDTQYF. The DNA for the CDR3 is TGTGCCAGCAGCTATAGAGGGGCCAAGGAGGATACGCAGTATTTT.

CDR3 residues: CASRTSGLAGREQFF. CDR3 DNA sequence: TGTGCCAGCAGGACCTCGGGACTAGCGGGTAGGGAGCAGTTCTTC. The gene calls are TRBV2 and TRBJ2-1, with 12 bases identical to TRBD2. Germline loops: CDR1 SNHLY, CDR2 FYNNEI. Losses at the gene ends were 6 bases for V and 10 bases for J; bases not matched to a gene: 10. This CDR3 comprises 15 residues.

The gene calls are TRBV27 and TRBJ2-6; D remains unclear. Looked up from germline, CDR1 is MNHEY and CDR2 is SMNVEV (reference sequence). V was cut by 7 bases and J by 0 bases, with 10 bases left in between. There are 15 residues in the CDR3. CDR3 DNA sequence: TGTGCCAGCACAACTCCTAACTCTGGGGCCAACGTCCTGACTTTC. Protein sequence: CASTTPNSGANVLTF.

V is TRBV19 and J is TRBJ2-1, with 7 bases aligning to TRBD1. The V segment lost 5 bases and the J segment 5 bases; nucleotides outside the gene matches: 12. CDR1 and CDR2 from the germline V gene are LNHDA and SQIVND (reference sequence). The CDR3 totals 16 residues. In DNA, the CDR3 is TGTGCCAGTAGTGACCAAAGACAGGGTCCCAACAATGAGCAGTTCTTC. Residues: CASSDQRQGPNNEQFF.

The chain combines TRBV19 with TRBJ2-7; 15 nucleotides agree with TRBD2. From germline, CDR1 is LNHDA and CDR2 SQIVND (reference sequence). The CDR3 extends over 19 amino acids. Losses at the gene ends were 5 bases for V and 0 bases for J; bases not matched to a gene: 11. The CDR3 protein is CASSPLGGLAGGHSYEQYF. DNA of the CDR3: TGTGCCAGTAGTCCCCTCGGGGGACTAGCGGGAGGACACTCCTACGAGCAGTACTTC.

The V gene is TRBV28, the J gene TRBJ1-2; D uncertain. With 2 bases removed from V and 4 bases from J, the gap between germline ends came to 11 bases. The CDR3 sequence is 14 residues long. CDR1 and CDR2 (germline): MDHEN, SYDVKM. CDR3 coding DNA: TGTGCCAGCAGTTTAGTGAGACGGACCTATGGCTACACCTTC. Amino acid sequence: CASSLVRRTYGYTF.

The V call is TRBV29-1, the J call TRBJ2-5; the D gene could be TRBD1 or TRBD2 (5 bases each). V lost 5 bases to trimming and J lost 5 bases, with 12 bases between them. This CDR3 region has 12 residues. Germline V CDR1 and CDR2: SQVTM, ANQGSEA. CDR3 nucleotide sequence: TGCAGCGTTATACTAGGGGCGGAGACCCAGTACTTC. Protein: CSVILGAETQYF.

V is TRBV11-2 and J is TRBJ2-7; TRBD2 matches 8 bases. This CDR3 is 15 amino acids long. The germline CDR1 and CDR2 sequences are SGHAT and FQNNGV. V shed 1 base and J 1 base; nucleotides not matched to a gene: 3. CDR3 in DNA: TGTGCCAGCAGCTTAGGACTAGCGTCGTCCTACGAGCAGTACTTC. Translation gives CASSLGLASSYEQYF.

This clone was seen a handful of times. This chain uses TRBV18 with TRBJ1-5; D call uncertain. Per the germline V gene, CDR1 is KGHSH and CDR2 is LQKENI. Trimming shortened V by 2 bases and J by 4 bases, and 9 bases separated the two germline ends. The CDR3 length is 14 residues. Here the CDR3 reads CASSPDARNQPQHF. The DNA for the CDR3 is TGTGCCAGCTCACCAGATGCGCGGAATCAGCCCCAGCATTTT.

The chain carries TRBV7-3 and TRBJ2-7; 9 bases agree with TRBD1. There are 14 residues in the CDR3. Germline V gene lookup returns CDR1 SGHTA and CDR2 FQGTGA. Trimming at V came to 4 bases and at J to 5 bases, leaving 6 bases not matched to a gene. CDR3 loop: CASSSGTGIDEQYF. The CDR3 nucleotides are TGTGCCAGCAGCTCGGGGACAGGGATAGACGAGCAGTACTTC. Filled out from reference TRBV7-3 and TRBJ2-7, the complete variable domain reads GAGVSQTPSNKVTEKGKYVELRCDPISGHTALYWYRQSLGQGPEFLIYFQGTGAADDSGLPNDRFFAVRPEGSVSTLKIQRTERGDSAVYLCASSSGTGIDEQYFGPGTRLTVT.

The chain couples TRBV7-2 to TRBJ2-7; possible D gene TRBD1, 6 bases. This CDR3 contains 12 residues. With 5 bases removed from V and 6 bases from J, the gap between germline ends came to 11 bases. Germline lookup yields CDR1 SGHTA and CDR2 FQGNSA. CDR3 sequence: CASSLDRREQYF. CDR3 coding DNA: TGTGCCAGCAGCCTCGACAGGCGCGAGCAGTACTTC.

This clone was counted between two and nine times. The chain has TRBV6-5 and TRBJ2-3; 7 bases are a match to TRBD2. The germline gives CDR1 MNHEY, CDR2 SVGAGI. The CDR3 runs to 15 residues. The V segment lost 0 bases and the J segment 1 base; nucleotides outside the gene matches: 1. CDR3 DNA sequence: TGTGCCAGCAGTTACTCGGCGGGGGGCACAGATACGCAGTATTTT. Amino acids: CASSYSAGGTDTQYF.

J is TRBJ2-7 and V is TRBV18; 10 nucleotides line up with TRBD2. In germline, CDR1 is KGHSH, CDR2 LQKENI. There are 17 residues in the CDR3. V was clipped by 4 bases and J by 2 bases; unmatched bases: 11. The CDR3 nucleotides read TGTGCCAGCTCACTACTGACAGCCGGGACTAGCGCCTACGAGCAGTACTTC. This codes for CASSLLTAGTSAYEQYF.

The chain is built from TRBV5-1 and TRBJ2-1, with TRBD2 matching over 9 bases. The CDR3 spans 15 residues. CDR1 is SGHRS, CDR2 YFSETQ, per germline. V lost 0 bases to trimming and J lost 8 bases; unmatched junction nucleotides: 6. CDR3 nucleotide sequence: TGCGCCAGCAGCTTGGCCGCGGGACTAGCTCATGAGCAGTTCTTC. Protein product: CASSLAAGLAHEQFF.

The chain joins TRBV11-3 to TRBJ2-7; maybe TRBD2 (5 bases). The CDR3 is made up of 15 amino acids. The germline CDR1 and CDR2 sequences are SGHNT and YENEEA. Trimming removed 2 bases at V and 0 bases at J, with 11 bases between. The CDR3 is CASSLWGGGSYEQYF. The CDR3 bases are TGTGCCAGCAGCTTATGGGGTGGAGGCTCCTACGAGCAGTACTTC.

The rearrangement uses TRBV5-1 and TRBJ2-5; D is perhaps TRBD2 (5 bases). V shed 7 bases and J shed 1 base, with 11 bases lying between them. This CDR3 region has 13 residues. CDR1 is SGHRS and CDR2 is YFSETQ in the germline V gene. CDR3 protein: CASCRDGQETQYF. The CDR3 DNA reads as TGCGCCAGCTGCCGGGATGGCCAAGAGACCCAGTACTTC. Supplemented by reference TRBV5-1 and TRBJ2-5, the full variable domain reads KAGVTQTPRYLIKTRGQQVTLSCSPISGHRSVSWYQQTPGQGLQFLFEYFSETQRNKGNFPGRFSGRQFSNSRSEMNVSTLELGDSALYLCASCRDGQETQYFGPGTRLLVL.

V is TRBV5-4 and J is TRBJ1-5; a weak D match, TRBD1 (6 bases). The CDR3 runs 16 residues. The germline gives CDR1 SGHNT, CDR2 YYREEE (reference sequence). Trimming pared 2 bases from V and 1 base from J, leaving 13 bases between. CDR3 in amino acids: CASSLKGGGSNQPQHF. The DNA of the CDR3 is TGTGCCAGCAGCTTAAAAGGGGGGGGAAGCAATCAGCCCCAGCATTTT.

This clone has a single count. The J gene is TRBJ2-7, the V gene TRBV7-9, with a possible D match to TRBD1 (5 bases). The CDR3 loop spans 14 amino acids. From germline, CDR1 is SEHNR and CDR2 FQNEAQ (reference sequence). Trimming pared 5 bases from V and 3 bases from J, leaving 14 bases between. This CDR3 is CASSPRARSYEQYF. The CDR3 region has the DNA TGTGCCAGCAGCCCCAGGGCGCGGAGCTACGAGCAGTACTTC.